This is a list of T cell receptor beta chains from one sample in a study of OX40 agonist ivuxolimab in advanced cancers. Using immunoSEQ multiplex PCR, the repertoire was profiled, and TCRdb retains in-frame clones only, with some absent. The table has 100,000 to 150,000 clones, under 95% seen once. The specimen was CD4+ or CD8+ T cells sorted from blood, collected in a trial of the OX40 agonist ivuxolimab. The receptors shown here come from an adult with an advanced solid tumor such as melanoma, head and neck, liver or kidney cancer. CDR3s include the opening cysteine and the closing phenylalanine or tryptophan.

v_gene	j_gene	CDR3aa
TRBV30	TRBJ2-7	CAWVNRRGWFSYEQYF
TRBV11-2	TRBJ2-5	CASSVKGETQYF
TRBV27	TRBJ2-5	CASSFSSLTREQYF
TRBV7-9	TRBJ2-5	CASSLWPAGEETQYF
TRBV15	TRBJ2-3	CATSRELAGLTDTQYF
TRBV9	TRBJ2-1	CASSPGQTYNEQFF
TRBV19	TRBJ1-4	CASRETGTNEKLFF
TRBV15	TRBJ1-1	CATHAVDASQVEAFF
TRBV6-5	TRBJ1-1	CASSHRGTEAFF
TRBV7-2	TRBJ2-1	CASSSDSSSYNEQFF
TRBV15	.	CATSREGLSSYEQYF
TRBV7-6	TRBJ1-1	CASSSDGSAFF
TRBV7-8	TRBJ2-3	CASSLDAGTTDTQYF
TRBV11-3	TRBJ1-4	CASSWGEASLTYNEKLFF
TRBV5-1	TRBJ2-7	CASSLMGQSSSYEQYF
TRBV7-8	TRBJ2-1	CASSFTSGGEQFF
TRBV6-1	TRBJ2-3	CASINQFGSTDTQYF
TRBV7-9	TRBJ2-7	CASSRGPSYEQYF
TRBV28	TRBJ2-5	CASTQTTGEETQYF
TRBV5-4	TRBJ2-5	CASSLTFQETQYF